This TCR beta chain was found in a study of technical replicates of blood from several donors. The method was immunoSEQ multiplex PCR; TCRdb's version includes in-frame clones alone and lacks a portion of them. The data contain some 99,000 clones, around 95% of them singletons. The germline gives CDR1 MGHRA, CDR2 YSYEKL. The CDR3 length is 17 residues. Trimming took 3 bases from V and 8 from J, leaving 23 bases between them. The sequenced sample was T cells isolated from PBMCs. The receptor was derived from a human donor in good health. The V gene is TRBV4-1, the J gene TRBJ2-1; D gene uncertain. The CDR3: CASSQRSTATTRDEQFF. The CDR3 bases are TGCGCCAGCAGCCAGAGGTCGACCGCGACGACGCGTGATGAGCAGTTCTTC.